This T cell receptor beta chain was identified in a study of blood T cell repertoires in COVID-19 (dated by TCRdb to about 2020). Context from the whole study: Collaborator samples came from the United States, Italy and Spain and covered acute and convalescent phases of COVID-19. Samples came from the ongoing ImmuneRACE study (first 160 participants) plus 1,254 subjects from 6 global collaborators. The repertoires were released in a freely available public database intended as a resource for research on the immune response to SARS-CoV-2. A de-identified subject ID, COVID-19 status, age in years and sex were almost always included in the sample metadata. The dataset comprised deeply sampled blood TCRbeta repertoires from subjects exposed to, actively infected with, or recovered from COVID-19. The prospective study material was composed of cDNA or gDNA derived from T cells, B-cell-depleted T cells, or PBMCs. Where HLA class I and class II types were available, the types were taken from metadata supplied by the sample provider, not from assay-based typing. Beyond this particular receptor, the publication reports: The amount of clinical and demographic metadata varied by source and participant and was provided uncurated.

TCRbeta CDR3 regions were amplified from genomic DNA by means of the immunoSEQ Assay, a bias-controlled multiplex PCR. In the paper's pipeline: Within the assay, amplification of reference gene primers was used to estimate how many nucleated cells each sample contained. To quantify the absolute abundance of each unique TCRbeta CDR3 rearrangement, sequence reads were collapsed and filtered. For each sample, productive Simpson clonality was calculated as the square root of Simpson's diversity index over productive rearrangements. TCRdb obtained this table from immuneACCESS and retained in-frame rearrangements with V and J assigned. These tables miss some clones; where compared with another copy, unresolved V genes account for less than half of the shortfall, and the remainder is unexplained. The V and J calls and the clone size are those of that table, but D and trimming were determined from the DNA. The sample yields 93,000 or so clones; more than 85% were counted once. The ten largest account for more than 5% of the sample.

As for this clone: The target of this receptor is not known. Base qualities were left out, and no much larger clone turns up one base away.

Whole blood was collected in K2EDTA tubes by collaborating institutions according to the institutions' own protocols. Collaborator samples were shipped for TCRbeta analysis as frozen whole blood, isolated PBMCs, or DNA extracted from either sample type. Taken from cysteine to phenylalanine, the CDR3 has 13 residues. The sequence is cut down to CDR3 DNA, 39 bases in frame from base 1. Deletion took 7 bases off V and 4 bases off J, with a span of 15 bases between the germline ends. CDR1 SGHRS and CDR2 YFSETQ are derived from the germline V gene. This chain is built from TRBV5-1 and TRBJ2-7; the D gene is possibly TRBD2, with 6 bases matching. Specimen: peripheral blood. The receptor was derived from a human donor in a cohort sampled during active COVID-19. The CDR3 has the sequence CASRSGSRYEQYF. The nucleotides read TGCGCCAGCCGTAGCGGCTCTCGGTACGAGCAGTACTTC.